The 6 T cell receptor beta chains below all came from one sample that was sequenced in a study of blood T cell repertoires in COVID-19. Method: immunoSEQ multiplex PCR; TCRdb's copy keeps in-frame clones and lacks some. The sample includes about 34,000 clones, about 91% of them seen just once. Sequenced sample: peripheral blood. The source of these receptors is an elderly woman with acute or convalescent COVID-19.

The chain is built from TRBV6-2 or TRBV6-3 and TRBJ1-6; 9 nucleotides agree with TRBD1. Trimming at V came to 0 bases and at J to 7 bases, leaving 7 bases not matched to a gene. This CDR3 has 17 amino acids. Germline loops: CDR1 MNHEY, CDR2 SVGEGT. As DNA, the CDR3 is TGTGCCAGCAGTTACTCGCCAGACAGGGGGTCGAATTCACCCCTCCACTTT. Translation: CASSYSPDRGSNSPLHF.

V gene TRBV5-1 combines with J gene TRBJ2-1; TRBD2 agrees at 10 bases. Per the germline V gene, CDR1 is SGHRS and CDR2 is YFSETQ. This CDR3 region has 15 residues. J lost 8 bases, V lost 0 bases, and 5 bases had no gene match. CDR3 loop: CASSLVLAGEDEQFF. The CDR3 DNA is TGCGCCAGCAGCTTGGTTCTAGCGGGGGAAGATGAGCAGTTCTTC.

The rearrangement links TRBV2 to TRBJ1-5; 8 bases align to TRBD1. The CDR3 is 15 amino acids. Germline V gene lookup returns CDR1 SNHLY and CDR2 FYNNEI. Trimming cost V 5 bases and J 4 bases; bases outside gene matches: 7. Here the CDR3 reads CASSQGALQNQPQHF. The DNA of the CDR3 is TGTGCCAGCAGTCAGGGGGCCCTACAGAATCAGCCCCAGCATTTT. Together with reference TRBV2 and TRBJ1-5, the CDR3 gives the full variable domain: EPEVTQTPSHQVTQMGQEVILRCVPISNHLYFYWYRQILGQKVEFLVSFYNNEISEKSEIFDDQFSVERPDGSNFTLKIRSTKLEDSAMYFCASSQGALQNQPQHFGDGTRLSIL.

The V gene is TRBV7-2, the J gene TRBJ2-2, with TRBD1 identical over 10 bases. Germline values: CDR1 SGHTA, CDR2 FQGNSA. This CDR3 is built from 15 residues. Germline trimming cut 6 bases from V and 6 bases from J; bases unmatched to any gene: 7. DNA of the CDR3: TGTGCCAGCAGTCCCCGGGACAGGGGTGCCGGGGAGCTGTTTTTT. Translated, it gives CASSPRDRGAGELFF. The complete variable domain, with remaining parts taken from reference TRBV7-2 and TRBJ2-2, reads GAGVSQSPSNKVTEKGKDVELRCDPISGHTALYWYRQSLGQGLEFLIYFQGNSAPDKSGLPSDRFSAERTGGSVSTLTIQRTQQEDSAVYLCASSPRDRGAGELFFGEGSRLTVL.

The chain carries TRBV5-6 and TRBJ1-2; 10 positions agree with TRBD1. The CDR3 loop spans 16 amino acids. Per germline, CDR1 SGHDT and CDR2 YYEEEE. V lost 4 bases, J lost 6 bases, and 12 bases stayed unmatched. The CDR3 coding sequence is TGTGCCAGCAGCCGACTTAAGGGACAGGGGTGGAATGGCTACACCTTC. It encodes CASSRLKGQGWNGYTF.

The gene calls are TRBV5-4 and TRBJ1-2; TRBD1 matches 8 bases. The CDR3 consists of 15 residues. Trimming at V came to 4 bases and at J to 8 bases, leaving 13 bases not matched to a gene. The germline CDR1 and CDR2 sequences are SGHNT and YYREEE (reference sequence). CDR3 residues: CASSVPGTGKKGYTF. The CDR3 nucleotides read TGTGCCAGCAGCGTACCCGGGACAGGCAAAAAGGGCTACACCTTC.